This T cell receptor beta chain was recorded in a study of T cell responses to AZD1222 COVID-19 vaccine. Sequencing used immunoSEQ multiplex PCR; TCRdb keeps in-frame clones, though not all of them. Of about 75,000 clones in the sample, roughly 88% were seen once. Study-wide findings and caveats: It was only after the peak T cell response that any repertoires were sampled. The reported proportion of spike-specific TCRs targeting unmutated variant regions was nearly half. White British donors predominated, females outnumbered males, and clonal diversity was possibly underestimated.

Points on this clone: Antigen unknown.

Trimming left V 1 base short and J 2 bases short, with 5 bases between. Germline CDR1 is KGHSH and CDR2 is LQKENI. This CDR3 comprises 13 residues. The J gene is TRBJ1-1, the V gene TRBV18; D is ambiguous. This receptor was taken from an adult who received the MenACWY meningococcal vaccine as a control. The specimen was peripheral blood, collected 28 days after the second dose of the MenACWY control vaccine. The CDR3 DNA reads TGTGCCAGCTCACCACGGGAAAACACTGAAGCTTTCTTT. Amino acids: CASSPRENTEAFF.